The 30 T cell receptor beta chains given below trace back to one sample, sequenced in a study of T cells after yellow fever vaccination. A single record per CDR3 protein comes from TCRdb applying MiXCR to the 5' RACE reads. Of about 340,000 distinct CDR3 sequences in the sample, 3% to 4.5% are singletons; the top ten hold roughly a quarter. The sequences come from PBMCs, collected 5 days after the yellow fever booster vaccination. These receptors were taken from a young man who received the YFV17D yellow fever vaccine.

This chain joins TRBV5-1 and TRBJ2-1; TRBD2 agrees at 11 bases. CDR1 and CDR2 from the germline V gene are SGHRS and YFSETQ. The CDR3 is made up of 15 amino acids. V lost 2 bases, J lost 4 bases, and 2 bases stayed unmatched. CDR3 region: CASSFSSGGYNEQFF. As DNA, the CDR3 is TGCGCCAGCAGCTTCTCTAGCGGGGGGTACAATGAGCAGTTCTTC. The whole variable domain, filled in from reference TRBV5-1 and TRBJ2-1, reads KAGVTQTPRYLIKTRGQQVTLSCSPISGHRSVSWYQQTPGQGLQFLFEYFSETQRNKGNFPGRFSGRQFSNSRSEMNVSTLELGDSALYLCASSFSSGGYNEQFFGPGTRLTVL.

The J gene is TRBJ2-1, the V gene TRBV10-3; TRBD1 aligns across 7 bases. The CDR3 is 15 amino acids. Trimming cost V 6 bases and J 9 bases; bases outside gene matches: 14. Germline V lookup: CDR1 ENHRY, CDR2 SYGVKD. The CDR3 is CAIREDRVSLIEQFF. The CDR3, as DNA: TGTGCCATCAGGGAAGACAGGGTTTCCCTTATTGAGCAGTTCTTC.

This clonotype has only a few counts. The CDR3 nucleotides read TGTGCCAGCAGCCGCCTAGCGGGGCGCTCCTACAATGAGCAGTTCTTC. Its translation is CASSRLAGRSYNEQFF. The chain recombines TRBV7-2 with TRBJ2-1; TRBD2 matches 9 bases. Germline V lookup: CDR1 SGHTA, CDR2 FQGNSA. Trimming took 5 bases from V and 0 from J; bases not matched to a gene: 5. The CDR3 runs to 16 residues.

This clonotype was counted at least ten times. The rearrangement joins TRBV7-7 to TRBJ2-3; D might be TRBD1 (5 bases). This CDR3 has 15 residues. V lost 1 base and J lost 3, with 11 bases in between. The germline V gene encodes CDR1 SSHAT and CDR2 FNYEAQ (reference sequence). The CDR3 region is CASSLGSRGTDTQYF. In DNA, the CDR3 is TGTGCCAGCAGCTTAGGGTCAAGGGGAACAGATACGCAGTATTTT.

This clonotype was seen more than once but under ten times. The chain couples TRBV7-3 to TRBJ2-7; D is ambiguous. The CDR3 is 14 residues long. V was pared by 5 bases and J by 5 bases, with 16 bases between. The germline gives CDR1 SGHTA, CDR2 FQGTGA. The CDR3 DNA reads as TGTGCCAGCAGCCCAAACGGGCCCGGAGACGAGCAGTACTTC. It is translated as CASSPNGPGDEQYF.

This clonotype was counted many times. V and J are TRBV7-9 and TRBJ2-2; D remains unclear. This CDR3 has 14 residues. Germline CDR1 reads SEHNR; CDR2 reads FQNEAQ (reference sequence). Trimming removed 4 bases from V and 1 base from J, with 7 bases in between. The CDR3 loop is CASSSQENTGELFF. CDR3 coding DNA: TGTGCCAGCAGCTCCCAGGAGAACACCGGGGAGCTGTTTTTT.

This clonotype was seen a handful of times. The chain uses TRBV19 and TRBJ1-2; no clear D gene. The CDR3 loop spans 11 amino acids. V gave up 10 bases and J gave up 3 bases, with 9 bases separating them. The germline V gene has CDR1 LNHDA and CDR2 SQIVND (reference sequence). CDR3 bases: TGTGCCACTCGGGAGGACTATGGCTACACCTTC. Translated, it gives CATREDYGYTF.

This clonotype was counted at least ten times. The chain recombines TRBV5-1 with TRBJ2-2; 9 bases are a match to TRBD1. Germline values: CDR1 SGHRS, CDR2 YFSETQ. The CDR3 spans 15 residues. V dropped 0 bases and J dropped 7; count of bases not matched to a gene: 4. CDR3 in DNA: TGCGCCAGCAGCTTGGCGGGACAGGGAAACGGGGAGCTGTTTTTT. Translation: CASSLAGQGNGELFF.

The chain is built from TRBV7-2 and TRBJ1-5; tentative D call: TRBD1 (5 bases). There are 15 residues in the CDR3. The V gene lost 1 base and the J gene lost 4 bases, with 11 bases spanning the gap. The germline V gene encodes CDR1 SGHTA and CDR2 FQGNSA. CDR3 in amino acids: CASSLVGTQNQPQHF. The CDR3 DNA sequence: TGTGCCAGCAGCTTAGTCGGGACGCAGAATCAGCCCCAGCATTTT.

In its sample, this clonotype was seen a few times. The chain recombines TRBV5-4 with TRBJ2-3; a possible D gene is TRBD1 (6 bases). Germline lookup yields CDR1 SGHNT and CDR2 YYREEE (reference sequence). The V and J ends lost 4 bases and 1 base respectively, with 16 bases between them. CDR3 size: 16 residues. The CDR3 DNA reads TGTGCCAGCAGCCTGGGGGCAGCAGGGCGCACAGATACGCAGTATTTT. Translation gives CASSLGAAGRTDTQYF.

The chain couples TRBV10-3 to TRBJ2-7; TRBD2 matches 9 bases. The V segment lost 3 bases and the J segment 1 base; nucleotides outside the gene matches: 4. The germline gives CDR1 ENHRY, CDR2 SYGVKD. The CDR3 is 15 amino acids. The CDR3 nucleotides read TGTGCCATCAGTGACGGCGGGGGGGAATCCTACGAGCAGTACTTC. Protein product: CAISDGGGESYEQYF.

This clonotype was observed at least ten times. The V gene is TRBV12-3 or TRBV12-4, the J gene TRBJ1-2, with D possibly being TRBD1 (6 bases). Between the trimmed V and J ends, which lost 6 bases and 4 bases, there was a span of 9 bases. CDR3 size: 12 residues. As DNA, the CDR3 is TGTGCCAGCAGCCAGGGGACCTATGGCTACACCTTC. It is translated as CASSQGTYGYTF.

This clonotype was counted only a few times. CDR3 nucleotide sequence: TGTGCCAGCACCTGGGACACGAACACCGGGGAGCTGTTTTTT. Translating it yields CASTWDTNTGELFF. This chain uses TRBV7-8 with TRBJ2-2; possible D gene TRBD1, 6 bases. The CDR3 has 14 amino acids. The ends were cut back, 7 bases at V and 0 bases at J, with 9 bases in the middle. CDR1 is SGHVS, CDR2 FQNEAQ, per germline.

CDR3 nucleotides: TGTGCCAGCACCCTAACGGACGGCTCCTACGAGCAGTACTTC. Protein: CASTLTDGSYEQYF. This sequence joins TRBV12-3 or TRBV12-4 and TRBJ2-7; D ambiguous. The CDR3 is 14 residues long. The V end was cut by 7 bases, the J end by 0 bases, with 13 bases between.

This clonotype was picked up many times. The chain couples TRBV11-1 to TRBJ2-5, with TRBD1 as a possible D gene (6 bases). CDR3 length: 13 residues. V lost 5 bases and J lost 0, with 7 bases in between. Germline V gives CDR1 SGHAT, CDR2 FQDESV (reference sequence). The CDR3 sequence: CASSTGYQETQYF. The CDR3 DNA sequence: TGTGCCAGCAGCACAGGGTACCAAGAGACCCAGTACTTC.

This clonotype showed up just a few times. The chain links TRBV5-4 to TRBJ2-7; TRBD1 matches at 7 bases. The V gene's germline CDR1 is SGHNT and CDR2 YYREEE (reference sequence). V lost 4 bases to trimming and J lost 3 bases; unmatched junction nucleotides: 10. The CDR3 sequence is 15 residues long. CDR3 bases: TGTGCCAGCAGCATGGGGACAGAATCCCACTACGAGCAGTACTTC. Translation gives CASSMGTESHYEQYF.

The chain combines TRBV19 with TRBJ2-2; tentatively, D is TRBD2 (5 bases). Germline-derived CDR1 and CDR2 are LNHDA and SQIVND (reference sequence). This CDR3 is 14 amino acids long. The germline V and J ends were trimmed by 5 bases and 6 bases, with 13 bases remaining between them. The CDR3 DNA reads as TGTGCCAGTAGTTTGGACTCAAAACCCGGGGAGCTGTTTTTT. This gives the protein CASSLDSKPGELFF.

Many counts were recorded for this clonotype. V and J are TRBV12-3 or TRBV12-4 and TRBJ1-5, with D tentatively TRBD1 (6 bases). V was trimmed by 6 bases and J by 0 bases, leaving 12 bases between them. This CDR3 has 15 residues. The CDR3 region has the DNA TGTGCCAGCAGATCAGGGGTCTATAGCAATCAGCCCCAGCATTTT. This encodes CASRSGVYSNQPQHF.

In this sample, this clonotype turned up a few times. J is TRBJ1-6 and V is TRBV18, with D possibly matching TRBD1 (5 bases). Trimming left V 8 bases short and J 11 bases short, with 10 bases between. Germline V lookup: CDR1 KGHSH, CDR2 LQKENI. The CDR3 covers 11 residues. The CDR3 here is CASAEGPPLHF. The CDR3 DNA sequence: TGTGCCAGCGCCGAGGGGCCACCCCTCCACTTT.

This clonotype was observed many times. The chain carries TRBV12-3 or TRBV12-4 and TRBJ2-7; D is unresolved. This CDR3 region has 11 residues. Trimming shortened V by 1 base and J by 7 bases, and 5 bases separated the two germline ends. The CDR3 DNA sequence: TGTGCCAGCAGTTTAGGTGGGGAGCAGTACGTC. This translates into CASSLGGEQYV.

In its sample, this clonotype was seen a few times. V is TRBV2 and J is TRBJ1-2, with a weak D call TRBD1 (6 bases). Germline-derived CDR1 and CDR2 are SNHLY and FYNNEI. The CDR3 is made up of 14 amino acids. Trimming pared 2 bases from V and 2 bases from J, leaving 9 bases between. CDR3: CASSEFRGNYGYTF. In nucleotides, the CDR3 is TGTGCCAGCAGTGAATTTAGGGGGAACTATGGCTACACCTTC. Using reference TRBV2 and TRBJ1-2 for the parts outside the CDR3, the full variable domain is EPEVTQTPSHQVTQMGQEVILRCVPISNHLYFYWYRQILGQKVEFLVSFYNNEISEKSEIFDDQFSVERPDGSNFTLKIRSTKLEDSAMYFCASSEFRGNYGYTFGSGTRLTVV.

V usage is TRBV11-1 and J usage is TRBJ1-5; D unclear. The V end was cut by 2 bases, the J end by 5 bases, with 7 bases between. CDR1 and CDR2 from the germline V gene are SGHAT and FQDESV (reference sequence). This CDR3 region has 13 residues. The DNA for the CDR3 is TGTGCCAGCAGCTTATCCGACTATCAGCCCCAGCATTTT. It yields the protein CASSLSDYQPQHF. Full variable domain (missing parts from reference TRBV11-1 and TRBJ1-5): EAEVAQSPRYKITEKSQAVAFWCDPISGHATLYWYRQILGQGPELLVQFQDESVVDDSQLPKDRFSAERLKGVDSTLKIQPAELGDSAMYLCASSLSDYQPQHFGDGTRLSIL.

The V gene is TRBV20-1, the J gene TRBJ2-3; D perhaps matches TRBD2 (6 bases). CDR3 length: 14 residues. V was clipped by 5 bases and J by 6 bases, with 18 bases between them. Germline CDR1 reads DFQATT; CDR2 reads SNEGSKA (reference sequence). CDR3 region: CSALAGPSWDTQYF. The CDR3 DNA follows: TGCAGTGCTCTGGCGGGACCGAGCTGGGATACGCAGTATTTT.

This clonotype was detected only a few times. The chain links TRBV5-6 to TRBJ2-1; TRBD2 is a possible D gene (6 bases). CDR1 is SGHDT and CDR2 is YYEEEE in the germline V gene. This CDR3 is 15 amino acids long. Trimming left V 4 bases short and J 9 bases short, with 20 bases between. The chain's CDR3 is CASSLLTSRETEQFF. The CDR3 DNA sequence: TGTGCCAGCAGCCTGCTGACGAGTCGGGAGACTGAGCAGTTCTTC.

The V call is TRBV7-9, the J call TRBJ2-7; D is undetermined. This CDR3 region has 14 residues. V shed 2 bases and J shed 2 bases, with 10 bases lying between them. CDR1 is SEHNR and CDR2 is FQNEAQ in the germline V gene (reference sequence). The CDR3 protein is CASSLSAATYEQYF. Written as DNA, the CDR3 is TGTGCCAGCAGCTTATCAGCCGCCACCTACGAGCAGTACTTC.

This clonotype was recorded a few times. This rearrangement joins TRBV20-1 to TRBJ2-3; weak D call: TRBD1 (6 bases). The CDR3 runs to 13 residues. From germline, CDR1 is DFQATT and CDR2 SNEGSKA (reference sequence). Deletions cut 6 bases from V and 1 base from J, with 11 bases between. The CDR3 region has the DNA TGCAGTGCCCCCAAGGGGGGCACAGATACGCAGTATTTT. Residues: CSAPKGGTDTQYF.

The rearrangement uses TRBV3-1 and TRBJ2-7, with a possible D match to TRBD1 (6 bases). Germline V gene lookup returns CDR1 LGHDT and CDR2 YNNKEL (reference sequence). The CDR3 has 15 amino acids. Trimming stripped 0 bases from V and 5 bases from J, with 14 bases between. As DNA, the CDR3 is TGTGCCAGCAGCCAAGATCTGACCAGGGGACACGAGCAGTACTTC. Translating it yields CASSQDLTRGHEQYF.

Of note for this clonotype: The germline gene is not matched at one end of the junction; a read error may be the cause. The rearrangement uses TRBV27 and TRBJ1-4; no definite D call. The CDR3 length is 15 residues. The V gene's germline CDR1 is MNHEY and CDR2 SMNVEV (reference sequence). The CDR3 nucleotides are TGTGCCAGCAGTTTATTTACCGCAACCAATGAAAAACTGTTTTTT. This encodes CASSLFTATNEKLFF.

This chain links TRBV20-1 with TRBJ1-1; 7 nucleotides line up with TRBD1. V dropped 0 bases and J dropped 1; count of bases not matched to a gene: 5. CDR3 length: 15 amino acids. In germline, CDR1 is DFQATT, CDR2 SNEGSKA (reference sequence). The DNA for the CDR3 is TGCAGTGCTAGAGATTTCAACAGGGGGAACACTGAAGCTTTCTTT. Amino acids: CSARDFNRGNTEAFF.

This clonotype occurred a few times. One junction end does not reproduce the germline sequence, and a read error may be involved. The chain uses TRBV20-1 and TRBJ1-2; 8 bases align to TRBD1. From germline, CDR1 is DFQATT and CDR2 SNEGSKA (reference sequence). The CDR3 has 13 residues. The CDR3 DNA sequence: TGCAGTGCTAGAAAGGACGCAGGGGGCCCCACCCCCTTC. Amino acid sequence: CSARKDAGGPTPF.